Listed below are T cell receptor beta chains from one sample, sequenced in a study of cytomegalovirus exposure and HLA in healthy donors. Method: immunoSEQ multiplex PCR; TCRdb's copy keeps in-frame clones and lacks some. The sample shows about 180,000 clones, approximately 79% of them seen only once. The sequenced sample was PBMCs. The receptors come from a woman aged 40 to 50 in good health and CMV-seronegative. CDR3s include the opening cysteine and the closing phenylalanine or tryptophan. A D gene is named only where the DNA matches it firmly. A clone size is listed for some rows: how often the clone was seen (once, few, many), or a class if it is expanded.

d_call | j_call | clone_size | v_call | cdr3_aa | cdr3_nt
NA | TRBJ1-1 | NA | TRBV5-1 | CASSPGQQYTEAFF | TGCGCCAGCAGCCCGGGTCAGCAGTACACTGAAGCTTTCTTT
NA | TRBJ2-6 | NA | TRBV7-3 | CASSKRGSGANVLTF | TGTGCCAGCAGCAAACGGGGCTCTGGGGCCAACGTCCTGACTTTC
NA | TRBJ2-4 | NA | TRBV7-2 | CASSPGGGNIQYF | TGTGCCAGCAGCCCCGGGGGAGGAAACATTCAGTACTTC
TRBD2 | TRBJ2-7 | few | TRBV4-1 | CASSQAGSGTIYEQYF | TGTGCCAGCAGCCAAGCCGGCTCCGGGACTATATACGAGCAGTACTTC
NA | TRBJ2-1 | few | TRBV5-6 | CASSFTRGVYNEQFF | TGTGCCAGCAGCTTCACCAGGGGGGTTTACAATGAGCAGTTCTTC
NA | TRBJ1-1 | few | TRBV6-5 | CASGQLNTEAFF | TGTGCCAGCGGTCAGTTGAACACTGAAGCTTTCTTT
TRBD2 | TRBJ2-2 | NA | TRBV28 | CASSFAAGGNTGELFF | TGTGCCAGCAGTTTTGCAGCGGGAGGGAACACCGGGGAGCTGTTTTTT
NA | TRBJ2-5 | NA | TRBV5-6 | CASRARETQYF | TGTGCCAGCAGAGCGCGAGAGACCCAGTACTTC
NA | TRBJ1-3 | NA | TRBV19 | CASTTDYSGNTIYF | TGTGCCAGTACTACCGACTACTCTGGAAACACCATATATTTT
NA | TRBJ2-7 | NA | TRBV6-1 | CASSEAGWSGQYF | TGTGCCAGCAGTGAGGCGGGGTGGTCAGGGCAGTACTTC
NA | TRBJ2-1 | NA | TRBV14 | CASSQVGLALYNEQFF | TGTGCCAGCAGCCAAGTCGGCCTAGCGCTTTACAATGAGCAGTTCTTC
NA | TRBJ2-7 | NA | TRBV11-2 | CASSLGQGTWEQYF | TGTGCCAGCAGCTTAGGTCAGGGAACTTGGGAGCAGTACTTC
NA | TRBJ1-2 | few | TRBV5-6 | CASSQNGENGYTF | TGTGCCAGCAGCCAAAACGGGGAGAATGGCTACACCTTC
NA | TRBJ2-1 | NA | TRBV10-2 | CASVQGYNEQFF | TGCGCCAGTGTTCAGGGCTACAATGAGCAGTTCTTC
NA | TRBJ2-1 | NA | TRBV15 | CATSRDRGLTNEQFF | TGTGCCACCAGCAGAGATAGAGGTCTTACTAATGAGCAGTTCTTC
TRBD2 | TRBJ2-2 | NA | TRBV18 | CASSPRAASGRSGELFF | TGTGCCAGCTCACCAAGGGCCGCTAGCGGGAGGTCCGGGGAGCTGTTTTTT
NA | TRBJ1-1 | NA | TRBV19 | CASIIGVEAFF | TGTGCCAGTATTATCGGGGTGGAAGCTTTCTTT
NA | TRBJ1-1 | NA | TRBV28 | CASSLAPRATEAFF | TGTGCCAGCAGTTTAGCCCCGAGGGCCACTGAAGCTTTCTTT
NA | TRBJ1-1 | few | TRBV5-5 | CASSLSTGLMNTEAFF | TGTGCCAGCAGCTTATCAACAGGGCTAATGAACACTGAAGCTTTCTTT
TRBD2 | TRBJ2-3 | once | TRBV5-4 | CASSLGLAGDTQYF | TGTGCCAGCAGCTTGGGACTAGCGGGGGATACGCAGTATTTT
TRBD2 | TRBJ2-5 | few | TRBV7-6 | CASSLYAGGETQYF | TGTGCCAGCAGCTTATACGCGGGGGGGGAGACCCAGTACTTC
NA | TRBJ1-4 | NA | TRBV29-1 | CSVEEGLTNEKLFF | TGCAGCGTTGAAGAGGGCTTAACTAATGAAAAACTGTTTTTT
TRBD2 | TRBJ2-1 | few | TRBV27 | CASSSLGLGQFF | TGTGCCAGCAGTTCTCTGGGACTAGGGCAGTTCTTC
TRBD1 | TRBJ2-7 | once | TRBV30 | CAGGQGGNEQYF | TGTGCCGGGGGACAGGGGGGAAACGAGCAGTACTTC
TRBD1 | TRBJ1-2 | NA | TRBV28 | CASSPTGGYGYTF | TGTGCCAGCAGTCCGACAGGGGGATATGGCTACACCTTC
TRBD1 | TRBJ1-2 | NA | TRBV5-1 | CASSPTTGIYGYTF | TGCGCCAGCAGCCCAACGACAGGGATCTATGGCTACACCTTC
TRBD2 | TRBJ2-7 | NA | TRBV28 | CASSETSVVYEQYF | TGTGCCAGCAGTGAGACTAGCGTAGTCTACGAGCAGTACTTC
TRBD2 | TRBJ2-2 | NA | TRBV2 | CASRREEHTGELFF | TGTGCCAGCAGACGGGAGGAGCACACCGGGGAGCTGTTTTTT
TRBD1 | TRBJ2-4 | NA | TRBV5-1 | CASSTGQGGANIQYF | TGCGCCAGCAGCACAGGACAGGGGGGGGCAAACATTCAGTACTTC
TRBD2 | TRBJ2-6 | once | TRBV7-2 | CASSLAASGFSGANVLTF | TGTGCCAGCAGCTTAGCAGCTAGCGGATTCTCTGGGGCCAACGTCCTGACTTTC
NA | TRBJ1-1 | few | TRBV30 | CALQTVNTEAFF | TGTGCTTTGCAGACAGTGAACACTGAAGCTTTCTTT
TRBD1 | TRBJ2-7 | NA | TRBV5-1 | CASSPEQGARVEQYF | TGCGCCAGCAGCCCGGAACAGGGGGCCCGGGTCGAGCAGTACTTC
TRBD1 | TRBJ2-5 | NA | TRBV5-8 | CASSFGTRGTQETQYF | TGTGCCAGCAGCTTTGGTACCAGGGGGACCCAAGAGACCCAGTACTTC
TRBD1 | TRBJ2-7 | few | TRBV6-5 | CASRSAGGAQYF | TGTGCCAGCAGATCCGCAGGGGGCGCGCAGTACTTC
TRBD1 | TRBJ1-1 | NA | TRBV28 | CAAHEQGARNTEAFF | TGTGCCGCCCATGAACAGGGGGCGAGGAACACTGAAGCTTTCTTT
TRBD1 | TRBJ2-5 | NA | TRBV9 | CASSVTGALEETQYF | TGTGCCAGCAGCGTTACAGGGGCCCTAGAAGAGACCCAGTACTTC
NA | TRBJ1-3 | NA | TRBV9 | CASSADGSSGNTIYF | TGTGCCAGCAGCGCCGACGGGAGCTCTGGAAACACCATATATTTT
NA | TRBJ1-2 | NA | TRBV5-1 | CASSESVDGYTF | TGCGCCAGCAGCGAAAGCGTCGATGGCTACACCTTC
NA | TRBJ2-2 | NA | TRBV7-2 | CASSSWGRATGELFF | TGTGCCAGCAGCTCCTGGGGCCGAGCCACCGGGGAGCTGTTTTTT
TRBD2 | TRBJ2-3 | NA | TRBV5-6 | CASSSILASGGGTDTQYF | TGTGCCAGCAGCTCGATTCTCGCTAGCGGGGGGGGCACAGATACGCAGTATTTT
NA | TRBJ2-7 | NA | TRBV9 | CASSRSTRDEQYF | TGTGCCAGCAGCCGGAGTACCAGGGACGAGCAGTACTTC
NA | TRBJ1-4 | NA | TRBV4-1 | CASSQGVPGEKLFF | TGCGCCAGCAGCCAAGGGGTACCGGGAGAAAAACTGTTTTTT
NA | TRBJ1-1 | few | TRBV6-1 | CASSPSGGAAFF | TGTGCCAGCAGTCCCTCCGGGGGGGCGGCTTTCTTT
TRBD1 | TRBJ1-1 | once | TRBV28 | CASSLRQGGTTEAFF | TGTGCCAGCAGTTTACGACAGGGGGGGACTACTGAAGCTTTCTTT
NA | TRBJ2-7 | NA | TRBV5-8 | CASSPADLYEQYF | TGTGCCAGCAGCCCAGCGGACCTCTACGAGCAGTACTTC
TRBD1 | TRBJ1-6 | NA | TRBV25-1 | CASSGDSYNSPLHF | TGTGCCAGCAGTGGGGACAGCTATAATTCACCCCTCCACTTT